What follows is one T cell receptor (beta chain) and its context. The antigen is unknown. The CDR3 spans 15 residues. From germline, CDR1 is SGHRS and CDR2 YFSETQ. With 2 bases clipped from V and 0 bases from J, the junction kept 2 bases outside the gene matches. This sample was taken from a study of cytomegalovirus exposure and HLA in healthy donors. Whole-study context: In a previous analysis, 95 million to 130 million unique TCR beta sequences were found from roughly 180 million T cells. Findings and limits, study-wide: Later analysis associated a missense DCLRE1C variant with TCR beta V- and J-gene trimming. Most subjects had HLA-A and HLA-B alleles reportedly predicted accurately by TCR beta sequences.

Researchers ran the PCR with 60 Vbeta and 13 Jbeta primers. Clones were read by immunoSEQ multiplex PCR, and TCRdb kept only the in-frame ones, dropping some. The table includes 110,000 to 150,000 clones, 60% to 85% detected once. This sequence joins TRBV5-1 and TRBJ2-1, with 7 bases fitting TRBD2. The receptor comes from a man in his late teens or twenties in good health and CMV-seronegative. The sequenced material came from PBMCs. CDR3 amino acids: CASSLAGSSYNEQFF. Here the CDR3 DNA reads TGCGCCAGCAGCTTAGCGGGAAGCTCCTACAATGAGCAGTTCTTC. The full variable domain, completed using reference TRBV5-1 and TRBJ2-1, is KAGVTQTPRYLIKTRGQQVTLSCSPISGHRSVSWYQQTPGQGLQFLFEYFSETQRNKGNFPGRFSGRQFSNSRSEMNVSTLELGDSALYLCASSLAGSSYNEQFFGPGTRLTVL.